This TCR beta chain appears in the sequencing data of a study of shared clonotypes between healthy human individuals. Regarding the study as a whole: Estimated clonotype richness was generally higher in naive than memory subsets.

Comments on this clone: The target antigen is unknown.

Naive CD8 cells, CD45RO-negative and positively selected for CCR7, excluded terminally differentiated effector memory CD45RA+ cells. Germline V gene sequence: CDR1 SGDLS, CDR2 YYNGEE. The V end was cut by 0 bases, the J end by 6 bases, with 15 bases between. The CDR3 consists of 15 residues. Original data processing: ImmunoSEQ output lacked quality scores and full-length reads, limiting matched filtering. Generated by immunoSEQ multiplex PCR, the TCRdb table keeps only in-frame clones and is missing some. From that table come the V and J calls and clone size; the DNA was used to work out D and trimming. The sample consists of millions of clones, just over 90% of them appearing once.

This receptor was identified in a man between 18 and 29 years old in good health. Some clones in this sample may be carry-over from other donors' samples. The chain uses TRBV9 and TRBJ1-1; D is possibly TRBD1 (5 bases). Specimen: naive CD8+ T cells from PBMCs. CDR3 sequence: CASSVGTSQGAEAFF. CDR3 bases: TGTGCCAGCAGCGTAGGGACTTCCCAAGGGGCTGAAGCTTTCTTT.